The entry that follows covers one T cell receptor (beta chain) sequence. The antigen is unknown. The germline CDR1 and CDR2 sequences are SQVTM and ANQGSEA. The CDR3 covers 11 residues. This sample is part of a study of CXCR3-negative and CXCR3-positive naive CD8 T cells. In preparing the TRB cDNA libraries, 5' RACE with UMI labels was used. Reprocessing the 5' RACE reads, TCRdb reports a single entry for every CDR3 protein and omits DNA. This repertoire includes over 35,000 distinct CDR3 sequences. Study observations and caveats: CXCR3-positive naive cells carried more hydrophobic TRB CDR3s than CXCR3-negative ones.

Sequencing was performed on naive CXCR3- CD8+ T cells from blood. Subset here: CD45RO-CCR7+CD27+CD95- naive CD8+ T cells lacking CXCR3 (TNR3-). The chain has TRBV29-1 and TRBJ2-7; the TCRdb call, TRBD1, lacks DNA for checking. The TCR sequence derives from a human donor in good health. Some clones in this sample may be carry-over from other donors' samples. CDR3 region: CSPDRGPEQYF.